This TCR beta chain was profiled in a study of cytomegalovirus exposure and HLA in healthy donors. Vbeta (60) and Jbeta (13) primers were used in the PCR. Some clones are missing from TCRdb's copy, which holds only in-frame ones; the method was immunoSEQ multiplex PCR. The table shows over 100,000 clones, with 74% occurring only once. J was trimmed by 7 bases and V by 4 bases; bases with no gene match: 11. Germline assignment: CDR1 SGHVS and CDR2 FQNEAQ. CDR3 size: 15 residues. This chain links TRBV7-8 with TRBJ2-7, with 9 nucleotides matching TRBD2. The sequence came from a male donor in good health and CMV-seronegative. The sample comprised PBMCs. CDR3 DNA sequence: TGTGCCAGCAGCTCGTCGACTAGCGGCCGGGGGGAGCAGTACTTC. Translation: CASSSSTSGRGEQYF. The full variable domain, completed using reference TRBV7-8 and TRBJ2-7, is GAGVSQSPRYKVAKRGQDVALRCDPISGHVSLFWYQQALGQGPEFLTYFQNEAQLDKSGLPSDRFFAERPEGSVSTLKIQRTQQEDSAVYLCASSSSTSGRGEQYFGPGTRLTVT.